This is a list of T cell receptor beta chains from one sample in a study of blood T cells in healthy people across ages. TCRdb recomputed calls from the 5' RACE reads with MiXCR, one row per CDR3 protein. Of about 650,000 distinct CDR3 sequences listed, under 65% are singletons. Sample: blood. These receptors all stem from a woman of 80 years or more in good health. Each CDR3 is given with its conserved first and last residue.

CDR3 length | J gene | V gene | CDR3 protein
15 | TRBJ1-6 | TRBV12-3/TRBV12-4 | CASSLSGTQSSPLHF
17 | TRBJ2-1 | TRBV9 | CASSVDFSGSSYNEQFF
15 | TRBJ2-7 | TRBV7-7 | CASSPRELSSYEQYF
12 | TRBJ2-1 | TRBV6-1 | CANRGSYNEQFF
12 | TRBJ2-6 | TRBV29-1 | CSVTSGANVLTF
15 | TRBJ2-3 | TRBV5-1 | CASRSTGSHGDTQYF
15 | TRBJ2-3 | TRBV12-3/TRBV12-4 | CASSLRPGVFGTQYF
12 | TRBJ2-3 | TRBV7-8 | CASSREGTTQYF
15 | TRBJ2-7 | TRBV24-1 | CATSGYPTGGNEQYF
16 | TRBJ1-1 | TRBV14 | CASSRKTGTGGTEAFF
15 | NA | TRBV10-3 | CAIRDDRQTGETQYF
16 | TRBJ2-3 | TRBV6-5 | CASRYSPAGLTDTQYF
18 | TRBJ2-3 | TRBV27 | CASSLRSGGAEGTDTQYF
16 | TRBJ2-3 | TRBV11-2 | CASSLRDRDRTDTQYF
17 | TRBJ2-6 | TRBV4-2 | CASSPPSRGYGANVLTF
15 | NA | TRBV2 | CASRTTGVGYNEQYF
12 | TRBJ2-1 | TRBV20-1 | CSGKGSYNEQFF
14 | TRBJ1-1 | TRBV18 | CASSLEQGNTEAFF
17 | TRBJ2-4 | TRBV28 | CASSPYRQTLAKNIQYF
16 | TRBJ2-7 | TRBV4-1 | CASSQAPGREDYEQYF
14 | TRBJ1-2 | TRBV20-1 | CSASEALGSYGYTF
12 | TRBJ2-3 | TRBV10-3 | CAIQGSWNTQYF
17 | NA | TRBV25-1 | CASSDVGTSGTLGTQYF
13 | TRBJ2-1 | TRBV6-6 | CASLRSSYNEQFF
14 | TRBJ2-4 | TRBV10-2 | CASSSPGAKNIQYF
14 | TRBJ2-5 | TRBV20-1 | CSARDAQGGQTQYF
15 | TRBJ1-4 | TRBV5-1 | CASSTHRDSYEKLFF
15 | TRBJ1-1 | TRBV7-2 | CASSSAGTKNTEAFF
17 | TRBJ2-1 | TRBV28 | CASSLPSGGPPGNEQFF
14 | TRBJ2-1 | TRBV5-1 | CASSLGLDYNEQFF
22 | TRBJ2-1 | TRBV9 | CASSPRRGGGLAGRPSYNEQFF
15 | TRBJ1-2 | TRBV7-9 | CASSAGTGDNYGYTF
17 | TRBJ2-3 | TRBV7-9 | CASSLGHGTPFSDTQYF
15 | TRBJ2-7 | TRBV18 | CASSLTLGSPYEQYF
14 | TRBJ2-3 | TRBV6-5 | CASSASGGLDTQYF
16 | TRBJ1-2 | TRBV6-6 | CASSYSGQDANYGYTF
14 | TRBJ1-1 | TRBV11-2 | CASSLLGSSSEAFF
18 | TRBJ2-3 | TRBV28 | CASSPPGLAIRSTDTQYF
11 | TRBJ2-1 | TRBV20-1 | CSAGTPNEQFF
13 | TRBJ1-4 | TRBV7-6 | CASSLMRGEKLFF
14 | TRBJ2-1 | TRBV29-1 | CSVGLAGVYNEQFF
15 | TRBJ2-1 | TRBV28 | CASSSTGGYYNEQFF
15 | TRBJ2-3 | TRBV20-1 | CSARWTGGGEDTQYF
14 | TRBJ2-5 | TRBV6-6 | CASSWGQNQETQYF
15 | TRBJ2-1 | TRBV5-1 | CASSFPSGGYNEQFF
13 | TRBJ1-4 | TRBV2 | CASQGESNEKLFF
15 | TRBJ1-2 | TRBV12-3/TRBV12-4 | CASSQRLTALDGYTF
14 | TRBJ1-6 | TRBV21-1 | CASRLTGNNSPLHF
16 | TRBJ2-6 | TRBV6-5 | CASITGTGTGANVLTF
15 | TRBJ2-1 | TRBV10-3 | CAISGTSGRYAEQFF
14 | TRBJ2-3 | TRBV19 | CASSISGSTDTQYF
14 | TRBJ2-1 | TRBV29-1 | CSVSGTSGSNEQFF
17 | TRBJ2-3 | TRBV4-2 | CASSQSPGGPYTDTQYF
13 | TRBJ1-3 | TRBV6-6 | CASSPTSGNTIYF
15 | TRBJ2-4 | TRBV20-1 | CSASRTGVLRNIQYF
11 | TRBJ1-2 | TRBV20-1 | CSASSGYGYTF
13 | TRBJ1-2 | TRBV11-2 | CASSLGPLYGYTF
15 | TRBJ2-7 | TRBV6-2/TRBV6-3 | CASSYGGLAAYEQYF